The clone carrying this T cell receptor beta chain came up a few times. Relative to the germline gene, one junction end is altered; a read error may explain this. In germline, CDR1 is SGHAT, CDR2 FQNNGV. CDR3 size: 15 residues. The TCR beta CDR3 regions underwent amplification using RNA transcripts as the source. First-round RT-PCR targeting the TCR CDR3 was performed with the HTBI primer set. Each CDR3 protein is one row after TCRdb ran MiXCR on the multiplex PCR reads. This table holds 450,000 to 600,000 distinct CDR3 sequences, 15% to 20% found once. The sample comes from a study of T cells in Graves' hyperthyroidism and ophthalmopathy.

This chain connects TRBV11-2 to TRBJ1-6; 7 nucleotides agree with TRBD1. The sample taken for sequencing was blood. This receptor was taken from a man aged 40-49 years with Graves' ophthalmopathy. The CDR3 sequence: CASSQGQTYNSPLHF. For the CDR3, the DNA is TGCGCCAGCAGCCAGGGACAGACTTATAATTCACCCCTCCACTTT.